One sample yielded the 21 T cell receptor beta chains listed below, sequenced in a study of blood T cell repertoires in COVID-19. Assay used: immunoSEQ multiplex PCR; TCRdb lists only in-frame clones, some missing. The data show about 18,000 clones, about 80% seen once. The material sequenced was peripheral blood. Receptor source: an elderly man with acute or convalescent COVID-19.

V and J are TRBV27 and TRBJ2-7, with 9 bases lining up with TRBD1. Germline CDR1 reads MNHEY; CDR2 reads SMNVEV (reference sequence). CDR3 length equals 13 residues. V shed 1 base, J shed 5 bases, and the junction held 0 bases outside the gene matches. CDR3 DNA: TGTGCCAGCAGTTTATGGACAGGGGACGAGCAGTACTTC. The encoded protein is CASSLWTGDEQYF.

The chain carries TRBV6-6 and TRBJ1-1; D unclear. CDR1 MNHNY and CDR2 SVGAGI come from the germline V gene (reference sequence). The CDR3 is made up of 13 amino acids. V gave up 4 bases and J gave up 2 bases, with 8 bases separating them. The CDR3 DNA reads as TGTGCCAGCAGTTCACCGGGAAACACTGAAGCTTTCTTT. Translated, it gives CASSSPGNTEAFF.

DNA for the CDR3: TGTGCCAGCAGCCTCCGGGACAGGGGTGCAGTTACTGAAGCTTTCTTT. Residues: CASSLRDRGAVTEAFF. V gene TRBV11-2 combines with J gene TRBJ1-1, with 10 bases matching TRBD1. The V and J ends lost 5 bases and 5 bases, in that order; junction bases with no gene match: 11. This CDR3 comprises 16 residues. Germline loops: CDR1 SGHAT, CDR2 FQNNGV. Supplemented by reference TRBV11-2 and TRBJ1-1, the full variable domain reads EAGVAQSPRYKIIEKRQSVAFWCNPISGHATLYWYQQILGQGPKLLIQFQNNGVVDDSQLPKDRFSAERLKGVDSTLKIQPAKLEDSAVYLCASSLRDRGAVTEAFFGQGTRLTVV.

The chain recombines TRBV9 with TRBJ1-2, with TRBD1 matching 7 bases. CDR1 is SGDLS, CDR2 YYNGEE, per germline. The CDR3 runs 15 residues. With 3 bases clipped from V and 0 bases from J, the junction kept 5 bases outside the gene matches. CDR3 in amino acids: CASSEGASTNYGYTF. The DNA of the CDR3 is TGTGCCAGCAGCGAGGGGGCCTCTACTAACTATGGCTACACCTTC.

This chain links TRBV7-2 with TRBJ1-2; 10 nucleotides match TRBD1. Germline CDR1 and CDR2: SGHTA and FQGNSA. J was trimmed by 4 bases and V by 4 bases; bases with no gene match: 6. This CDR3 is built from 15 residues. Here the CDR3 DNA reads TGTGCCAGCAGCTACGACAGGGGGCGATTCTATGGCTACACCTTC. This encodes CASSYDRGRFYGYTF.

This chain uses TRBV7-9 with TRBJ1-2, with D possibly being TRBD1 (5 bases). Trimming cost V 5 bases and J 5 bases, with 9 bases left between them. Germline CDR1 SEHNR, CDR2 FQNEAQ (reference sequence). CDR3 length equals 12 residues. CDR3 amino acids: CASSTPGYGYTF. The DNA of the CDR3 is TGTGCCAGCAGCACACCAGGGTATGGCTACACCTTC.

This chain connects TRBV7-9 to TRBJ1-2, with D perhaps TRBD1 (5 bases). The V end lost 7 bases, the J end lost 3 bases, and 12 bases lay between the germline ends. The CDR3 spans 13 residues. Per germline, CDR1 SEHNR and CDR2 FQNEAQ (reference sequence). CDR3 residues: CASTSGVDYGYTF. CDR3 bases: TGTGCCAGCACCTCGGGGGTGGACTATGGCTACACCTTC.

The chain recombines TRBV7-8 with TRBJ2-7; TRBD1 matches 8 bases. Trimming removed 5 bases from V and 4 bases from J; junction bases left unmatched: 16. Germline V gives CDR1 SGHVS, CDR2 FQNEAQ. This CDR3 is built from 17 residues. The CDR3 loop is CASSLEGRGLSSYEQYF. The CDR3 bases are TGTGCCAGCAGCCTAGAGGGCAGGGGGCTAAGTAGTTACGAGCAGTACTTC.

The rearrangement uses TRBV7-3 and TRBJ2-1; a weak D match, TRBD2 (5 bases). Trimming stripped 5 bases from V and 10 bases from J, with 9 bases between. Germline assignment: CDR1 SGHTA and CDR2 FQGTGA. The CDR3 covers 11 residues. The CDR3 DNA reads as TGTGCCAGCAGCCCGGGCGGGGAGCAGTTCTTC. Encoded protein: CASSPGGEQFF.

This clone was counted a single time. CDR3 DNA sequence: TGTGCCAGCAGCCTCGGATGGGACTGGGGAAACACCATATATTTT. It yields the protein CASSLGWDWGNTIYF. The chain links TRBV9 to TRBJ1-3; D possibly corresponds to TRBD1 (5 bases). Between the trimmed V and J ends, which lost 4 bases and 4 bases, there was a span of 15 bases. The germline gives CDR1 SGDLS, CDR2 YYNGEE. The CDR3 has 15 amino acids. The variable domain in full, with the rest retrieved from reference TRBV9 and TRBJ1-3, is DSGVTQTPKHLITATGQRVTLRCSPRSGDLSVYWYQQSLDQGLQFLIQYYNGEERAKGNILERFSAQQFPDLHSELNLSSLELGDSALYFCASSLGWDWGNTIYFGEGSWLTVV.

In its sample, this clone was seen a few times. The chain links TRBV11-2 to TRBJ2-7, with TRBD2 matching 9 bases. The V segment lost 0 bases and the J segment 0 bases; nucleotides outside the gene matches: 3. This CDR3 has 16 residues. CDR1 is SGHAT, CDR2 FQNNGV, per germline. In DNA, the CDR3 is TGTGCCAGCAGCTTAGAGCTAGCGGGGAGCTCCTACGAGCAGTACTTC. It specifies CASSLELAGSSYEQYF.

The chain carries TRBV6-5 and TRBJ1-2; tentatively, D is TRBD1 (5 bases). Germline-derived CDR1 and CDR2 are MNHEY and SVGAGI. The CDR3 extends over 14 amino acids. Trimming cost V 2 bases and J 5 bases, with 12 bases left between them. In nucleotides, the CDR3 is TGTGCCAGCAGTTACGGCAGGGATGGGTATGGCTACACCTTC. Amino acids: CASSYGRDGYGYTF.

This clone was counted once. The chain joins TRBV5-6 to TRBJ2-1; 13 bases line up with TRBD2. The CDR3 is 15 residues long. Germline V CDR1 and CDR2: SGHDT, YYEEEE. Trimming took 4 bases from V and 8 from J; bases not matched to a gene: 6. The DNA of the CDR3 is TGTGCCAGCAGCCTCAGGACTAGCGGGGGCTATGAGCAGTTCTTC. This gives the protein CASSLRTSGGYEQFF.

This chain links TRBV7-2 with TRBJ1-2, with D tentatively TRBD1 (5 bases). Germline V gene data show CDR1 as SGHTA and CDR2 as FQGNSA. V was pared by 0 bases and J by 1 base, with 12 bases between. This CDR3 contains 16 residues. The CDR3 loop is CASSLAMRGNNYGYTF. CDR3 DNA sequence: TGTGCCAGCAGCTTAGCAATGCGGGGGAATAACTATGGCTACACCTTC. Filled out from reference TRBV7-2 and TRBJ1-2, the complete variable domain reads GAGVSQSPSNKVTEKGKDVELRCDPISGHTALYWYRQSLGQGLEFLIYFQGNSAPDKSGLPSDRFSAERTGGSVSTLTIQRTQQEDSAVYLCASSLAMRGNNYGYTFGSGTRLTVV.

The rearrangement links TRBV3-1 (or the pseudogene TRBV3-2) to TRBJ2-1, with D unresolved. Between the trimmed V and J ends, which lost 4 bases and 5 bases, there was a span of 12 bases. The germline gives CDR1 LGHDT, CDR2 YNNKEL (reference sequence). The CDR3 totals 14 residues. CDR3 in DNA: TGTGCCAGCAGCCGAGGTGGTACCCACAATGAGCAGTTCTTC. Amino acids: CASSRGGTHNEQFF.

The chain uses TRBV15 and TRBJ2-5; tentative D call: TRBD1 (5 bases). The CDR3 covers 15 residues. Germline values: CDR1 LNHNV, CDR2 YYDKDF (reference sequence). Trimming removed 4 bases from V and 5 bases from J, with 17 bases in between. In nucleotides, the CDR3 is TGTGCCACCAGCACCTGGCAGGGAAGCGCGGAGACCCAGTACTTC. Protein sequence: CATSTWQGSAETQYF. Together with reference TRBV15 and TRBJ2-5, the CDR3 gives the full variable domain: DAMVIQNPRYQVTQFGKPVTLSCSQTLNHNVMYWYQQKSSQAPKLLFHYYDKDFNNEADTPDNFQSRRPNTSFCFLDIRSPGLGDTAMYLCATSTWQGSAETQYFGPGTRLLVL.

In regard to this clone: One end of the junction is discordant with germline, which a read error may explain. The chain carries TRBV4-2 and TRBJ2-2; the D gene is possibly TRBD2 (6 bases). The CDR3 is 15 residues long. Germline lookup yields CDR1 LGHNA and CDR2 YNFKEQ. For the CDR3, the DNA is TGTGCCAGCAGCCACCGGGACTCGAACGCCGGGGAGCTGTTTTTT. Translating gives CASSHRDSNAGELFF.

The CDR3: CASNSGGTQYF. The CDR3 region has the DNA TGTGCCAGCAATAGCGGGGGCACGCAGTATTTT. The chain has TRBV6-5 and TRBJ2-3; TRBD2 matches at 9 bases. Germline V lookup: CDR1 MNHEY, CDR2 SVGAGI. Trimming at V came to 7 bases and at J to 9 bases, leaving 2 bases not matched to a gene. The CDR3 contains 11 residues.

This clone was detected a few times. V is TRBV4-3 and J is TRBJ2-1, with TRBD1 matching 8 bases. Germline CDR1 and CDR2: LGHNA and YSLEER. The CDR3 totals 18 residues. Trimming took 0 bases from V and 0 from J; bases not matched to a gene: 7. CDR3 in DNA: TGCGCCAGCAGCCAAGATCTACCAGGGGGCGACTCCTACAATGAGCAGTTCTTC. Amino acids: CASSQDLPGGDSYNEQFF.

The genes are TRBV3-1 (or the pseudogene TRBV3-2) and TRBJ1-3; 7 positions agree with TRBD1. CDR1 is LGHDT and CDR2 is YNNKEL in the germline V gene (reference sequence). This CDR3 spans 16 amino acids. Losses at the gene ends were 1 base for V and 3 bases for J; bases not matched to a gene: 6. The CDR3: CASSQGQGGFGNTIYF. CDR3 sequence (DNA): TGTGCCAGCAGCCAAGGCCAGGGGGGCTTTGGAAACACCATATATTTT.

The genes are TRBV6-5 and TRBJ2-3, with 11 bases that match TRBD2. Per germline, CDR1 MNHEY and CDR2 SVGAGI. The CDR3 covers 15 residues. V was pared by 6 bases and J by 1 base, with 3 bases of the junction left unmatched. The CDR3 protein is CASRVSGGGTDTQYF. The CDR3 DNA is TGTGCCAGCAGGGTTAGCGGGGGGGGCACAGATACGCAGTATTTT.